These 29 T cell receptor beta chains came from one sample sequenced in a study of shared clonotypes between healthy human individuals. This table comes from immunoSEQ multiplex PCR, and its TCRdb copy is limited to in-frame clones, with some not included. The sample holds fewer than 650,000 clones, 75% to 85% seen once. The sequencing sample was made of PBMCs. Source of these receptors: a woman aged 40 to 50 in good health. Some clones in this sample may be carry-over from other donors' samples.

J is TRBJ2-7 and V is TRBV29-1; D gene uncertain. With 2 bases removed from V and 0 bases from J, the gap between germline ends came to 5 bases. The CDR3 is 12 residues long. Germline CDR1 SQVTM, CDR2 ANQGSEA. CDR3 protein: CSVELSSYEQYF. For the CDR3, the DNA is TGCAGCGTTGAATTGAGCTCCTACGAGCAGTACTTC.

The chain combines TRBV30 with TRBJ2-7; tentative D call: TRBD2 (6 bases). This CDR3 region has 13 residues. Looked up from germline, CDR1 is GTSNPN and CDR2 is SVGIG (reference sequence). The ends were cut back, 1 base at V and 2 bases at J, with 9 bases in the middle. This CDR3 reads CAWSGGITYEQYF. CDR3 sequence (DNA): TGTGCCTGGAGTGGCGGGATTACCTACGAGCAGTACTTC.

The rearrangement links TRBV7-9 to TRBJ2-7, with TRBD2 as a possible D gene (6 bases). CDR1 is SEHNR, CDR2 FQNEAQ, per germline (reference sequence). Trimming removed 4 bases at V and 2 bases at J, with 12 bases between. The CDR3 runs to 14 residues. The CDR3 protein is CASSSRDFTYEQYF. The CDR3 nucleotides read TGTGCCAGCAGCTCCCGGGACTTCACCTACGAGCAGTACTTC.

V and J are TRBV2 and TRBJ1-1, with D perhaps matching TRBD1 (6 bases). The length of the CDR3 is 12 residues. V gave up 4 bases and J gave up 11 bases, with 14 bases separating them. Germline assignment: CDR1 SNHLY and CDR2 FYNNEI. This chain's CDR3 is CASSVQGEFAFF. The CDR3 nucleotides are TGTGCCAGCAGTGTACAGGGAGAGTTTGCTTTCTTT.

The chain couples TRBV5-4 to TRBJ2-3; perhaps TRBD2 as D (6 bases). V was clipped by 2 bases and J by 1 base, with 11 bases between them. This CDR3 spans 15 amino acids. Per germline, CDR1 SGHNT and CDR2 YYREEE (reference sequence). The CDR3 nucleotides are TGTGCCAGCAGCTTAGCGGGTACTGGCACAGATACGCAGTATTTT. It yields the protein CASSLAGTGTDTQYF.

The rearrangement uses TRBV4-3 and TRBJ2-7, with 7 bases aligning to TRBD2. Per the germline V gene, CDR1 is LGHNA and CDR2 is YSLEER. The CDR3 length is 16 residues. The J segment lost 2 bases and the V segment lost 3 bases, leaving 10 bases of the junction unmatched. CDR3 loop: CASSHAGGSTPYEQYF. CDR3 nucleotide sequence: TGCGCCAGCAGCCACGCTGGCGGGAGTACCCCCTACGAGCAGTACTTC.

The chain carries TRBV6-1 and TRBJ1-2; 11 nucleotides align to TRBD1. V was clipped by 6 bases and J by 9 bases; unmatched bases: 3. Germline lookup yields CDR1 MNHNS and CDR2 SASEGT. The CDR3 is made up of 12 amino acids. CDR3 sequence: CASRGQGESYTF. The CDR3 region has the DNA TGTGCCAGCAGGGGACAGGGGGAGAGCTACACCTTC.

The count of this clone is one. The chain is built from TRBV4-2 and TRBJ2-7; D unclear. The CDR3 totals 14 residues. Germline V gene lookup returns CDR1 LGHNA and CDR2 YNFKEQ. With 3 bases removed from V and 6 bases from J, the gap between germline ends came to 15 bases. The CDR3 protein is CASSQEPLDGEQYF. Written as DNA, the CDR3 is TGTGCCAGCAGCCAGGAACCTTTGGACGGCGAGCAGTACTTC.

This chain joins TRBV5-1 and TRBJ2-3; 10 bases match TRBD1. Per the germline V gene, CDR1 is SGHRS and CDR2 is YFSETQ. The CDR3 totals 15 residues. Losses at the gene ends were 2 bases for V and 3 bases for J; bases not matched to a gene: 3. CDR3 sequence: CASSLGQGETDTQYF. CDR3 coding DNA: TGCGCCAGCAGCTTAGGACAGGGGGAAACAGATACGCAGTATTTT.

This CDR3 is CASSQGEGRIGADTQYF. CDR3 sequence (DNA): TGTGCCAGCAGCCAGGGAGAGGGACGGATCGGGGCAGATACGCAGTATTTT. The rearrangement joins TRBV5-4 to TRBJ2-3; the D call may be TRBD1 or TRBD2 (5 bases each). The germline CDR1 and CDR2 sequences are SGHNT and YYREEE (reference sequence). The CDR3 sequence is 17 residues long. V was trimmed by 4 bases and J by 4 bases, leaving 22 bases between them.

This chain uses TRBV29-1 with TRBJ1-1; possible D gene TRBD1, 6 bases. The CDR3 loop spans 14 amino acids. Trimming stripped 8 bases from V and 4 bases from J, with 20 bases between. Germline CDR1 is SQVTM and CDR2 is ANQGSEA. This CDR3 is CSSNRGGLGTEAFF. CDR3 DNA: TGCAGCTCGAATAGGGGGGGGCTTGGCACTGAAGCTTTCTTT. The full variable domain, completed using reference TRBV29-1 and TRBJ1-1, is SAVISQKPSRDICQRGTSLTIQCQVDSQVTMMFWYRQQPGQSLTLIATANQGSEATYESGFVIDKFPISRPNLTFSTLTVSNMSPEDSSIYLCSSNRGGLGTEAFFGQGTRLTVV.

The chain is built from TRBV28 and TRBJ2-7; no clear D gene. The V gene's germline CDR1 is MDHEN and CDR2 SYDVKM. Deletions cut 7 bases from V and 1 base from J, with 11 bases between. This CDR3 is built from 13 residues. CDR3 region: CASTTPSSYEQYF. Written as DNA, the CDR3 is TGTGCCAGCACCACTCCCTCATCCTACGAGCAGTACTTC.

This clone was seen a single time. The chain has TRBV9 and TRBJ2-2; 9 nucleotides line up with TRBD2. V dropped 0 bases and J dropped 4; count of bases not matched to a gene: 13. Germline V lookup: CDR1 SGDLS, CDR2 YYNGEE. The CDR3 totals 19 residues. CDR3: CASSVASRASGKGTGELFF. In DNA form, the CDR3 reads TGTGCCAGCAGCGTAGCTAGTCGGGCTAGCGGGAAGGGCACCGGGGAGCTGTTTTTT.

The rearrangement links TRBV5-5 to TRBJ2-5; 8 nucleotides match TRBD2. Germline CDR1 SGHKS, CDR2 YYEKEE (reference sequence). The CDR3 runs to 15 residues. The V and J ends lost 3 bases and 4 bases, in that order; junction bases with no gene match: 8. CDR3 residues: CASSSLGLARETQYF. CDR3 in DNA: TGTGCCAGCAGCTCACTAGGACTAGCTCGAGAGACCCAGTACTTC.

V gene TRBV7-9 combines with J gene TRBJ2-1, with D hard to call. Germline V gene lookup returns CDR1 SEHNR and CDR2 FQNEAQ (reference sequence). This CDR3 comprises 14 residues. V gave up 1 base and J gave up 2 bases, with 6 bases separating them. CDR3 residues: CASSLDGTYNEQFF. The CDR3 bases are TGTGCCAGCAGCTTAGACGGAACCTACAATGAGCAGTTCTTC.

The chain joins TRBV11-3 to TRBJ2-1; 9 nucleotides line up with TRBD2. Germline CDR1 and CDR2: SGHNT and YENEEA. This CDR3 contains 16 residues. Unmatched junction bases numbered 10, after V lost 3 bases and J lost 7 bases. CDR3 sequence (DNA): TGTGCCAGCAGCTTGGTAGCGGGAGAGTTCCCTAATGAGCAGTTCTTC. It translates to CASSLVAGEFPNEQFF. Full variable domain (outside the CDR3, taken from reference TRBV11-3 and TRBJ2-1): EAGVVQSPRYKIIEKKQPVAFWCNPISGHNTLYWYLQNLGQGPELLIRYENEEAVDDSQLPKDRFSAERLKGVDSTLKIQPAELGDSAVYLCASSLVAGEFPNEQFFGPGTRLTVL.

The chain couples TRBV19 to TRBJ1-2; no definite D call. The germline V gene has CDR1 LNHDA and CDR2 SQIVND (reference sequence). V lost 4 bases and J 5 bases, leaving 14 bases between the germline ends. This CDR3 has 14 residues. The CDR3 protein is CASSRAEKRYGYTF. The CDR3 nucleotides read TGTGCCAGTAGTAGGGCCGAAAAGCGATATGGCTACACCTTC.

This clone has more than one count but fewer than ten. The sample carries other DNA sequences with the same CDR3. CDR3 coding DNA: TGTGCCAGCAGCTTTGGAGGAAATCAGCCCCAGCATTTT. It yields the protein CASSFGGNQPQHF. The chain joins TRBV7-9 to TRBJ1-5; D not resolved. The CDR3 is 13 amino acids. Trimming shortened V by 3 bases and J by 4 bases, and 7 bases separated the two germline ends. Germline CDR1 SEHNR, CDR2 FQNEAQ (reference sequence). The complete variable domain, with remaining parts taken from reference TRBV7-9 and TRBJ1-5, reads DTGVSQNPRHKITKRGQNVTFRCDPISEHNRLYWYRQTLGQGPEFLTYFQNEAQLEKSRLLSDRFSAERPKGSFSTLEIQRTEQGDSAMYLCASSFGGNQPQHFGDGTRLSIL.

This rearrangement joins TRBV28 to TRBJ2-7; D might be TRBD2 (7 bases). The germline V and J ends were trimmed by 4 bases and 4 bases, with 20 bases remaining between them. CDR3 length: 16 amino acids. CDR1 and CDR2 (germline): MDHEN, SYDVKM. The CDR3 DNA reads as TGTGCCAGCAGTTCGCTGGGGGGGCGCTCAAGATACGAGCAGTACTTC. Its translation is CASSSLGGRSRYEQYF.

The rearrangement links TRBV5-1 to TRBJ2-5; 10 bases are a match to TRBD1. The CDR3 sequence is 14 residues long. Per germline, CDR1 SGHRS and CDR2 YFSETQ. The junction had 4 bases not matched to a gene; V was cut back by 4 bases and J by 4 bases. The DNA for the CDR3 is TGCGCCAGCAGCCCCGGGACAGGGGTAGAGACCCAGTACTTC. It specifies CASSPGTGVETQYF.

Note on this clone: With only one base between it and a far larger clone, this is likely a read error. V is TRBV11-2 and J is TRBJ2-3; 10 nucleotides line up with TRBD2. The CDR3 runs to 18 residues. Losses at the gene ends were 5 bases for V and 2 bases for J; bases not matched to a gene: 13. Germline CDR1 and CDR2: SGHAT and FQNNGV. This CDR3 reads CASSLKTTSGHSTDTQYF. DNA of the CDR3: TGTGCCAGCAGCCTAAAAACGACTAGCGGGCACTCCACAGATACGCAGTATTTT.

V gene TRBV19 combines with J gene TRBJ1-5; D is unclear. Germline V gene data show CDR1 as LNHDA and CDR2 as SQIVND (reference sequence). The V and J ends lost 7 bases and 4 bases respectively, with 20 bases between them. The CDR3 is 16 amino acids. In nucleotides, the CDR3 is TGTGCCAGTACTAATTCCTGGGGTCAGACTAATCAGCCCCAGCATTTT. Translated, it gives CASTNSWGQTNQPQHF.

This sequence joins TRBV6-5 and TRBJ1-1; 9 positions agree with TRBD1. Germline loops: CDR1 MNHEY, CDR2 SVGAGI. The CDR3 extends over 14 amino acids. V trimming: 6 bases; J trimming: 5 bases; junction bases outside the gene matches: 7. The CDR3 is CASSYTGGLTEAFF. CDR3 nucleotide sequence: TGTGCCAGCAGCTACACAGGGGGCCTGACTGAAGCTTTCTTT.

In its sample, this clone was seen once. As DNA, the CDR3 is TGTGCCAGCCACCGGGACAGGGACGAGGAAAGTGAAAAACTGTTTTTT. Protein: CASHRDRDEESEKLFF. The chain recombines TRBV19 with TRBJ1-4; TRBD1 aligns across 9 bases. Looked up from germline, CDR1 is LNHDA and CDR2 is SQIVND (reference sequence). CDR3 size: 16 residues. Losses at the gene ends were 9 bases for V and 7 bases for J; bases not matched to a gene: 15. Full variable domain (outside the CDR3, taken from reference TRBV19 and TRBJ1-4): DGGITQSPKYLFRKEGQNVTLSCEQNLNHDAMYWYRQDPGQGLRLIYYSQIVNDFQKGDIAEGYSVSREKKESFPLTVTSAQKNPTAFYLCASHRDRDEESEKLFFGSGTQLSVL.

The CDR3 loop is CASSPRESSNQPQHF. CDR3 nucleotides: TGTGCCAGCAGCCCCAGGGAGAGCAGCAATCAGCCCCAGCATTTT. This chain connects TRBV28 to TRBJ1-5; the D gene is possibly TRBD1 (5 bases). This CDR3 has 15 residues. Trimming shortened V by 6 bases and J by 1 base, and 13 bases separated the two germline ends. Germline lookup yields CDR1 MDHEN and CDR2 SYDVKM.

This clone was detected only a few times. V and J are TRBV7-3 and TRBJ2-7; TRBD2 agrees at 9 bases. After removal of 5 bases from V and 12 bases from J, the junction contained 11 bases not matched to a gene. The CDR3 is 13 residues long. Per the germline V gene, CDR1 is SGHTA and CDR2 is FQGTGA. CDR3 in DNA: TGTGCCAGCAGCCCCTCTAGCGGGGAGCTCATGTACTTC. Translated: CASSPSSGELMYF.

The V gene is TRBV6-4, the J gene TRBJ2-3; D gene uncertain. The CDR3 is 15 residues long. Trimming took 4 bases from V and 1 from J, leaving 12 bases between them. The germline gives CDR1 MRHNA, CDR2 SNTAGT. The CDR3 bases are TGTGCCAGCAGTGTACAGCCGACCGGCACAGATACGCAGTATTTT. This translates into CASSVQPTGTDTQYF.

The chain is built from TRBV7-9 and TRBJ1-1; D unresolved. CDR1 SEHNR and CDR2 FQNEAQ come from the germline V gene (reference sequence). The CDR3 sequence is 12 residues long. The ends were cut back, 2 bases at V and 7 bases at J, with 8 bases in the middle. The CDR3 loop reads CASSLSQSEAFF. DNA for the CDR3: TGTGCCAGCAGCTTATCCCAGAGTGAAGCTTTCTTT.

This clone has only a few counts. The gene calls are TRBV19 and TRBJ1-5; D is perhaps TRBD1 (5 bases). From germline, CDR1 is LNHDA and CDR2 SQIVND (reference sequence). CDR3 length: 13 residues. V lost 5 bases and J lost 4, with 9 bases in between. The CDR3, as DNA: TGTGCCAGTAGTCCCGACAGAAATCAGCCCCAGCATTTT. The encoded protein is CASSPDRNQPQHF.